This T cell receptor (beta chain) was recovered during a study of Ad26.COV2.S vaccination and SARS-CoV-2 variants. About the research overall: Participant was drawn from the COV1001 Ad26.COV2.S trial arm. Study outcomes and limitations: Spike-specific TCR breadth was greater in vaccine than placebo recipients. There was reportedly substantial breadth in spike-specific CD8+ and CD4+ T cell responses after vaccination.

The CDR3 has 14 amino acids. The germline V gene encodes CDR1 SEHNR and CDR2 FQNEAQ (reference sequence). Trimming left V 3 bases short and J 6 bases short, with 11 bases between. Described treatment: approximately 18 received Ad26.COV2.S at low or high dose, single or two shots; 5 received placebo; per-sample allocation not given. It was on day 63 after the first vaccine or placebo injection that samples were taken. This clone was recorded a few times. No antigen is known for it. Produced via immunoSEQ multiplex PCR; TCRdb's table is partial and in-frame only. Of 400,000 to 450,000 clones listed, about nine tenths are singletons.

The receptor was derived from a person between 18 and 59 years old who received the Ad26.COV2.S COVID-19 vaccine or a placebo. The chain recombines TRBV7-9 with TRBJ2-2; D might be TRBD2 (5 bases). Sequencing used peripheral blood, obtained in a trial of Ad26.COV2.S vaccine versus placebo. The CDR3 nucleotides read TGTGCCAGCAGCTTTCTTGTAGCGCCCGGGGAGCTGTTTTTT. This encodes CASSFLVAPGELFF.